This TCR beta chain was documented in a study of cytomegalovirus exposure and HLA in healthy donors (dated by TCRdb to 2016 to 2017). For the wider study: According to an earlier analysis of 450 to 650 of the donors, about 180 million T cells yielded roughly 110 million unique TCR beta sequences and 250 to 350 Gb of sequence data. In a later genetic analysis, genome-wide SNP genotypes for about 55% of the roughly 670 donors were used, and that subset was treated as a discovery cohort. A few DR-DQ haplotypes were treated as single units for association and clustering because of strong linkage in the cohort. The T cell repertoires of under 700 subjects were profiled by immunosequencing and related to cytomegalovirus serostatus. Roughly 300 gigabases of sequencing data and around 80 million unique TCR sequences made up an early release that covered around 640 HLA-typed donors. To predict cytomegalovirus infection status, the study combined high-throughput TCR immunosequencing, statistical association of individual TCRs with disease status, and machine learning. In the later analysis, no new phenotypic data were used to find candidate immune exposures; instead, reliance was placed on TCR beta sequences and their occurrence across donors. A later analysis re-examined previously published TCR beta repertoires from 500 to 700 donors and added high-resolution HLA genotyping to investigate patterns of TCR occurrence. On average, 235,054 unique TCR beta nucleotide sequences were sequenced per donor among 350 to 400 genotyped donors of the cohort, with roughly 19% of those sequences being non-productive. An earlier analysis of fewer than 750 of the donors used high-throughput TCR beta sequencing to judge whether each TCR beta V gene segment behaved as functional or pseudogenic. All discovery cohort repertoires had been generated on a single sequencing platform. Of the roughly 400 genotyped donors, 65% to 90% fell in the genetic ancestry cluster associated with self-reported Caucasian donors. Besides the first cohort of roughly 700 subjects, a separate validation cohort made up of 120 different subjects was used. Donor age, sex, ethnicity and CMV serostatus were compiled together with the repertoire data. Both class I and class II loci were covered by HLA typing, at four-digit resolution. Typing coverage differed by locus: A, B, C, DRB1 and DQB1 were typed in roughly 620-640 donors, DQA1 in 522, DPA1 in around 600, and DPB1 in 450 to 490. The study aimed to test whether signatures of past pathogen exposure could be identified by cataloging public T cell receptors. Findings and caveats that apply to the study as a whole: In a later analysis, TCR association rates were found to vary across HLA loci, with the most associated TCRs seen for DRB1 alleles and the fewest for HLA-C alleles. Roughly uniform sequencing depth across donors was assumed in presence/absence analyses, although this assumption may not hold. For the cohort, immune exposure information was limited to CMV serostatus. In a later analysis, HLA-associated TCR beta chains were found to be more clonally expanded and to have lower generation probabilities than equally common non-associated chains. The authors suggested that the approach could potentially be generalized to other disease states and immunological phenotypes. At a false discovery rate of 0.05, a later analysis linked about 16,000 TCR beta sequences to specific HLA alleles. A few of the identified cytomegalovirus-associated TCR beta chains were confirmed in vitro to be specific for cytomegalovirus antigens. A group of highly shared sequence variants was considered likely to be a technical artifact of the sequencing pipeline. A later analysis found that most CMV-associated TCR beta chains appeared HLA-restricted, with HLA associations seemingly driven largely by CMV exposure. In an earlier analysis of a few hundred of the donors, most TCR beta V segments were observed in productive rearrangements about 90% or about 30% of the time, broadly matching IMGT annotations. Most TCR sequences were seen in very few donors, while some public TCRs were found in many individuals. Because HLA typing was unavailable for some donors at each locus, only the typed subset was used in association tests. The earlier analysis of some 560 of the donors excluded over 15 rarely observed V segments, including chromosome 9 orphons, because counts were too low. V-gene and J-gene trimming of TCR beta chains was associated with a missense DCLRE1C variant in a later genetic analysis, and the association was replicated in an independent cohort. Assigning TCR associations to individual alleles was difficult when HLA alleles, especially DR and DQ, strongly co-occurred. In this cohort, only TCR beta chains were sequenced, and detectable features were limited by the absence of alpha or paired-chain data. The classifier was reported to diagnose cytomegalovirus status with high specificity and sensitivity in both the original cohort and the validation cohort. Correlated functional status among segregating V segments might reflect linkage disequilibrium, but an unknown experimental factor could not be ruled out. The 87-base-pair reads could not distinguish some IMGT-functional V segments, including TRBV6-2 and TRBV6-3, so those segments were excluded. The study listed 150 to 200 TCR beta chains as associated with cytomegalovirus. In a later analysis, several top co-occurrence clusters were reported to appear linked to parvovirus B19, influenza, CMV and Epstein-Barr virus. A later genetic analysis reported fewer N-insertions in productive TCRs among donors in an Asian-associated ancestry cluster than the approximately 670-donor mean. A further reported finding was that TCR beta sequences accurately predicted the HLA-A and HLA-B alleles for most subjects in the first cohort.

Ends trimmed: V by 1 base, J by 4 bases; bases unmatched to a gene: 7. The germline V gene provides CDR1 SGHRS and CDR2 YFSETQ. The CDR3, from cysteine to phenylalanine, totals 15 residues. The kept DNA is CDR3 alone, 45 bases in frame from the first base. In total, 666 healthy bone marrow donors made up the cohort. At the time of sampling, every cohort member was nominally healthy, though immune exposures that went unrecorded were likely present. The donor was CMV seronegative and was included in the group of around 320 seronegative cohort members. A peripheral blood sample was collected from each donor, and TCR beta sequencing was performed on peripheral blood mononuclear cells. The Qiagen DNeasy Blood Extraction Kit was used to extract genomic DNA from the blood cell samples. Library prep was done by the immunoSEQ multiplex PCR assay. A mixture of 60 forward primers for TCR Vbeta segments and 13 reverse primers for TCR Jbeta segments was used in the multiplex PCR. The CDR3 region of rearranged TCR beta genes was amplified from genomic DNA by a multiplex PCR assay. The amplified TCR beta libraries were sequenced on the Illumina HiSeq System as 87-base-pair reads. The original pipeline was this. A later analysis counted approximately 76 million unique TCR beta chains across the roughly 700 repertoires, and some 12 million of these chains were shared by at least two donors. A nearest-neighbor algorithm error-corrected the raw reads and collapsed the reads into unique sequences, merging closely related sequences to remove PCR and sequencing errors. V, D and J gene segments were assigned by aligning CDR3 sequences to IMGT reference sequences. For a sequence to be retained, a match of at least six nucleotides was required to both a V gene segment and a J gene segment. A rearrangement was called productive if the CDR3 had no stop codons and remained in frame with V and J, and every other rearrangement was called non-productive. Following IMGT convention, CDR3 was defined as the stretch from the second conserved V-encoded cysteine up to the conserved J-encoded phenylalanine. The earlier analysis of 500 to 650 of the donors excluded any sequence lacking an unambiguous match to a single V gene segment. An earlier analysis of fewer than 750 of the donors called V segments functional above 56.7% productive rearrangements and segregating when the between-donor standard deviation exceeded 5%. A statistical classification framework was built to diagnose cytomegalovirus status from the catalog of TCR beta chain sequences. In a later analysis, TCR nucleotide sequences were compared against IMGT/GENE-DB human TR gene sequences so that V and J genes could be assigned. A later analysis assigned CDR3 sequences and most-parsimonious VDJ recombination scenarios with the TCRdist pipeline. In a later analysis, each TCR beta chain was defined by its CDR3 amino acid sequence together with its V-gene family, and reads without a unique V-gene family were excluded. In a later analysis, 450 to 600 highly shared, low-generation-probability nucleotide sequences were removed to address suspected cross-contamination and a sequencing artifact. In a later analysis, a clonal expansion index was calculated for each public chain from normalized within-repertoire ranks of inferred template counts. In a later analysis, generation probabilities were computed using a VDJ recombination model fitted to out-of-frame rearrangements, and the results were checked against IGoR. In a later analysis, TCR-TCR, TCR-HLA and TCR-CMV co-occurrence was scored with hypergeometric tests, and a repertoire-size bias correction was applied to TCR pairs. To estimate false discovery rates, a later analysis permuted the HLA or CMV assignments 20 times. In a later analysis, co-occurring TCRs were grouped using DBSCAN, with TCRdist sequence similarity added in when clustering inside HLA-allele-positive subsets. For co-occurrence clustering, repertoires with fewer than 30,000 or more than 120,000 public chains were excluded, along with about five repertoires with anomalous nucleotide sharing. TCRdb holds this immuneACCESS table with in-frame rearrangements only. Some clones are missing; in checked studies, unresolved V genes explain under half, and the rest has no known cause. The V and J calls and clone size are taken from that table; D and trimming were inferred from the DNA. This sample lists fewer than 200,000 clones; roughly 75% were detected once. The ten biggest clones cover 2% to 3% of the sample.

This clone has just a few counts. Its antigen is not yet known. No much larger clonotype is one base removed from it; base qualities were not supplied. This clonotype was sampled from a female donor in good health and CMV-seronegative. The specimen sequenced was PBMCs. The V and J segments used are TRBV5-1 and TRBJ2-5; TRBD2 lines up with 7 middle nucleotides. The nucleotide sequence reads TGCGCCAGCAGCTTGACGGGGCGGGAGCGAGAGACCCAGTACTTC. Its protein is CASSLTGRERETQYF.